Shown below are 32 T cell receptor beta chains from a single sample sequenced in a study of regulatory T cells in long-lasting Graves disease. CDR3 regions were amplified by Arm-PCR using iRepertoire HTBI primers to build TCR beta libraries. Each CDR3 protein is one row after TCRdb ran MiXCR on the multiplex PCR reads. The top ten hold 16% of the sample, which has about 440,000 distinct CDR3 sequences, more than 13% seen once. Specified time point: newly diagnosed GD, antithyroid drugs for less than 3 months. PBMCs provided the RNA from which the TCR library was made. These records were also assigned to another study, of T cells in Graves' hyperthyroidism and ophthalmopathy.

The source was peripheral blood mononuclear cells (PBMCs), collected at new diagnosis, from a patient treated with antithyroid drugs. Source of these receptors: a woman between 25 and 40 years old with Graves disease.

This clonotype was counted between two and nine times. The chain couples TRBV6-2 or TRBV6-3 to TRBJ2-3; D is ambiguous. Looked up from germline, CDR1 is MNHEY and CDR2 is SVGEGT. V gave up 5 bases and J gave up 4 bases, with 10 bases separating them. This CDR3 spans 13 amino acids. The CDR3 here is CASSERRSDTQYF. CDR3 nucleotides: TGTGCCAGCAGTGAGCGAAGGTCAGATACGCAGTATTTT.

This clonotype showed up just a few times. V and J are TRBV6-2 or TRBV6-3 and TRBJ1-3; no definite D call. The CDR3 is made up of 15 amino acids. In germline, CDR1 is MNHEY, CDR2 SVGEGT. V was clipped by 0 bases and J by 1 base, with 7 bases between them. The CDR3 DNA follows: TGTGCCAGCAGTTACTCGACGGGGTCTGGAAACACCATATATTTT. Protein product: CASSYSTGSGNTIYF.

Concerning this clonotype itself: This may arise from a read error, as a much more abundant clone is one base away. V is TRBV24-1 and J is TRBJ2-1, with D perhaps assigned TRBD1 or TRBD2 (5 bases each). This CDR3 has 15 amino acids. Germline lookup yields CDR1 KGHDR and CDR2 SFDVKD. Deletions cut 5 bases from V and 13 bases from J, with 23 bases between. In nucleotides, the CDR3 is TGTGCCACCAGTGCAGAGGGACGGAGCCAAGAGACCCAGTTCTTC. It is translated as CATSAEGRSQETQFF.

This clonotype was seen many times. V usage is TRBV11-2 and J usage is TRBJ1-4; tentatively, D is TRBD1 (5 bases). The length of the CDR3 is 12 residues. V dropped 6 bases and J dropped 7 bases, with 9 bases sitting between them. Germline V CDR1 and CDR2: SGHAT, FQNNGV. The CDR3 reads CASRSTAEKLFF. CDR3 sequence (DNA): TGTGCCAGCAGATCGACAGCTGAAAAACTGTTTTTT.

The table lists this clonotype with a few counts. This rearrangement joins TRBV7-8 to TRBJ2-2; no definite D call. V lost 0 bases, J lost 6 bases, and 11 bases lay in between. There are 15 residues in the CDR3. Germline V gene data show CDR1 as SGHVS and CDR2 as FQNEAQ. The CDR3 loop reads CASSLARTGPGELFF. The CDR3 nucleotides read TGTGCCAGCAGCTTAGCGCGGACCGGGCCCGGGGAGCTGTTTTTT.

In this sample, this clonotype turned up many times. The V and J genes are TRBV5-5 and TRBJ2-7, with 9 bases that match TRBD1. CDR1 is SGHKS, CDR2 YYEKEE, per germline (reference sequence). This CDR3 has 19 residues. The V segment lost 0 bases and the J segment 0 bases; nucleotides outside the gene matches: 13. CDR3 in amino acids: CASSLADRGVPFSSYEQYF. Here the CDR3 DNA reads TGTGCCAGCAGCTTGGCGGACAGGGGAGTTCCATTTAGCTCCTACGAGCAGTACTTC.

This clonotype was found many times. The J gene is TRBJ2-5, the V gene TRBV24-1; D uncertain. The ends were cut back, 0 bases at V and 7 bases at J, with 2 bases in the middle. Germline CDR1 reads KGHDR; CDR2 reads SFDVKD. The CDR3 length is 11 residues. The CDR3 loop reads CATSDLGTQYF. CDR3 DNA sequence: TGTGCCACCAGTGATTTGGGGACCCAGTACTTC.

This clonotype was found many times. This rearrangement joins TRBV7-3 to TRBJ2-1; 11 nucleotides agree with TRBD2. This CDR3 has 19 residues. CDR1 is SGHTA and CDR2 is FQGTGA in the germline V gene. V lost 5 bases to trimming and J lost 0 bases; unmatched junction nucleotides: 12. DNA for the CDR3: TGTGCCAGCAGCCCATCACCGGGACTAGCGGAAAGCTCCTACAATGAGCAGTTCTTC. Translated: CASSPSPGLAESSYNEQFF. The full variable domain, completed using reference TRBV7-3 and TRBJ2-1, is GAGVSQTPSNKVTEKGKYVELRCDPISGHTALYWYRQSLGQGPEFLIYFQGTGAADDSGLPNDRFFAVRPEGSVSTLKIQRTERGDSAVYLCASSPSPGLAESSYNEQFFGPGTRLTVL.

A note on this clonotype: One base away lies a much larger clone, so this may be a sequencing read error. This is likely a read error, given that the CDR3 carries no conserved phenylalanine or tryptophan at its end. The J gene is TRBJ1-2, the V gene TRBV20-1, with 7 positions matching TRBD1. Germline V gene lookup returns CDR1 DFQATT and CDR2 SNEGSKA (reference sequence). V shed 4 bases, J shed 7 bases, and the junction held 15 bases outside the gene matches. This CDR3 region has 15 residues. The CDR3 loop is CSATPKYRQGLGYTL. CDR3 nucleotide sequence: TGCAGTGCTACCCCAAAATATCGACAGGGCCTTGGCTACACCCTC.

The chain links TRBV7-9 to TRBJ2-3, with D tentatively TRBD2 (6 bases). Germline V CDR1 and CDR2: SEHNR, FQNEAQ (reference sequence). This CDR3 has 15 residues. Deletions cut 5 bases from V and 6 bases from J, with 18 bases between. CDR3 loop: CASSPTGGPEDTQYF. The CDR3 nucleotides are TGTGCCAGCAGCCCCACCGGAGGGCCGGAGGATACGCAGTATTTT. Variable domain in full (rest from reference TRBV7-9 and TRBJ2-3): DTGVSQNPRHKITKRGQNVTFRCDPISEHNRLYWYRQTLGQGPEFLTYFQNEAQLEKSRLLSDRFSAERPKGSFSTLEIQRTEQGDSAMYLCASSPTGGPEDTQYFGPGTRLTVL.

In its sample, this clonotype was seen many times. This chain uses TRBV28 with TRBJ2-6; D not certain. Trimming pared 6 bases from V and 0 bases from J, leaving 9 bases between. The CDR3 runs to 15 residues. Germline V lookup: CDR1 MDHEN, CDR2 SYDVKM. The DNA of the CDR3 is TGTGCCAGCAGCCCAACCCTCTCTGGGGCCAACGTCCTGACTTTC. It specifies CASSPTLSGANVLTF.

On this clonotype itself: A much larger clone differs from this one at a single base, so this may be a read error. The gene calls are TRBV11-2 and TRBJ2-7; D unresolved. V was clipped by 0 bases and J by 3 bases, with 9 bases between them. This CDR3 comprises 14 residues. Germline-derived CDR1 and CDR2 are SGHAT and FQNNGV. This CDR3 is CASSLDSMIYEQYF. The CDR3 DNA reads TGTGCCAGCAGCTTAGACTCGATGATCTACGAGCAGTACTTC. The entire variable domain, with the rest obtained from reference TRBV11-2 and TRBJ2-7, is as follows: EAGVAQSPRYKIIEKRQSVAFWCNPISGHATLYWYQQILGQGPKLLIQFQNNGVVDDSQLPKDRFSAERLKGVDSTLKIQPAKLEDSAVYLCASSLDSMIYEQYFGPGTRLTVT.

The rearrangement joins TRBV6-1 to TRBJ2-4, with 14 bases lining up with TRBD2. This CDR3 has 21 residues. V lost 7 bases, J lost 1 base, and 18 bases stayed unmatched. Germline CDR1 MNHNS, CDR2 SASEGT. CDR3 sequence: CASIPTGGLAGVGGAKNIQYF. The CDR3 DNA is TGTGCCAGCATACCGACAGGGGGACTAGCGGGAGTCGGAGGGGCCAAAAACATTCAGTACTTC.

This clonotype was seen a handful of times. Here the CDR3 reads CASSPRTALNTEAFF. CDR3 nucleotide sequence: TGTGCCAGCAGCCCCCGGACAGCTCTGAACACTGAAGCTTTCTTT. The chain employs TRBV11-3 and TRBJ1-1; maybe TRBD1 (6 bases). The germline V gene has CDR1 SGHNT and CDR2 YENEEA. The V gene lost 5 bases and the J gene lost 0 bases, with 13 bases spanning the gap. The length of the CDR3 is 15 residues.

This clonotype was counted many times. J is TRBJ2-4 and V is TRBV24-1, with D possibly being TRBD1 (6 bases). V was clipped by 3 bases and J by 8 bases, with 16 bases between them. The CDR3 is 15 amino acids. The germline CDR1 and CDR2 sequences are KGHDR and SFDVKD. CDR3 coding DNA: TGTGCCACCAGTGATAAACAGGGTTTGCAGGACATTCAGTACTTC. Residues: CATSDKQGLQDIQYF.

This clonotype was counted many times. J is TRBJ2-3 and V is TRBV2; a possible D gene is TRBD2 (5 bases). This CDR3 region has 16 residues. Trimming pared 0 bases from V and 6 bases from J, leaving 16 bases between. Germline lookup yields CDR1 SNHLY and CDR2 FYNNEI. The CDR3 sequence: CASSEAEGAQRDTQYF. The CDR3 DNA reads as TGTGCCAGCAGTGAAGCAGAGGGCGCCCAGCGGGATACGCAGTATTTT.

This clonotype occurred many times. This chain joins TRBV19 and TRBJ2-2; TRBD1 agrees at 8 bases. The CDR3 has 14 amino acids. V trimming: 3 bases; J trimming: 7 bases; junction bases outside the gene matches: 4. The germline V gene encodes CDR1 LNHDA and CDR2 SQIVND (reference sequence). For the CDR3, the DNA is TGTGCCAGTAGTATTGGCAGGGGGCTCGGGGAGCTGTTTTTT. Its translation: CASSIGRGLGELFF.

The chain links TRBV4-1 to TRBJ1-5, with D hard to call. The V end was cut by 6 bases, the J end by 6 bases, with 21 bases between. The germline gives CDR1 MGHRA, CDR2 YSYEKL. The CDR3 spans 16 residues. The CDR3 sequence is CASRVNSFALGQPQHF. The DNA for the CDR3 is TGCGCCAGCAGGGTGAATTCGTTTGCTCTGGGTCAGCCCCAGCATTTT.

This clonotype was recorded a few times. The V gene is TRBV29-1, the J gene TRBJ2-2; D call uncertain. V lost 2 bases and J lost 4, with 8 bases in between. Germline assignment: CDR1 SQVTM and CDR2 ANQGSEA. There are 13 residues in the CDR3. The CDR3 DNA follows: TGCAGCGTTGAACAAGACACCACCGGGGAGCTGTTTTTT. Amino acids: CSVEQDTTGELFF.

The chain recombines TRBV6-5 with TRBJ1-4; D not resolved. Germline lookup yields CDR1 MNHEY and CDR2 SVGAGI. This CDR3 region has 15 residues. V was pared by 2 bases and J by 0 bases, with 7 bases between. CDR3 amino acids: CASSYRTATNEKLFF. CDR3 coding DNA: TGTGCCAGCAGTTACAGAACTGCAACTAATGAAAAACTGTTTTTT.

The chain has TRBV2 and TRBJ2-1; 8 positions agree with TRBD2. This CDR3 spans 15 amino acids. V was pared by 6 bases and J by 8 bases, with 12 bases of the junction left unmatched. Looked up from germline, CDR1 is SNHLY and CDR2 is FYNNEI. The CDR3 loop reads CASSFRPGGGDEQFF. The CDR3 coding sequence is TGTGCCAGCAGCTTTCGTCCGGGGGGGGGGGATGAGCAGTTCTTC.

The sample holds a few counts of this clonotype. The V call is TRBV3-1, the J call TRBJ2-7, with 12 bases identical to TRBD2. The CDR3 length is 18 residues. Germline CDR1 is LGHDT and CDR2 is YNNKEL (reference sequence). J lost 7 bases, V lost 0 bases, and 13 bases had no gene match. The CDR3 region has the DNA TGTGCCAGCAGCCAAGAAGCGCTTACTAGCGGGAGGTCCGGGGAGCAGTACTTC. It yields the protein CASSQEALTSGRSGEQYF.

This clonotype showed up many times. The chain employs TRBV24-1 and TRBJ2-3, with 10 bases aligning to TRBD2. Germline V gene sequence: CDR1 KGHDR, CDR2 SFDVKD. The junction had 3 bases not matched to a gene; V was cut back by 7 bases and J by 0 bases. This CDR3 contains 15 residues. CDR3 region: CATRGAGGSTDTQYF. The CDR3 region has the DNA TGTGCCACCAGGGGAGCGGGAGGGAGCACAGATACGCAGTATTTT.

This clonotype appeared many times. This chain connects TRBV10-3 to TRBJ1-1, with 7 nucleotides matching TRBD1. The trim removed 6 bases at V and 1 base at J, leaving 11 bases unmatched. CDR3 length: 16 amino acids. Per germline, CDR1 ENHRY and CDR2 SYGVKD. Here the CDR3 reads CAIRENAGGKNTEAFF. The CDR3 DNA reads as TGTGCCATCAGGGAAAATGCAGGGGGGAAGAACACTGAAGCTTTCTTT.

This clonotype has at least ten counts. Here the CDR3 DNA reads TGTGCCAGCAGCGGCCCGTGGTGGGGCGGGGCCACAGATACGCAGTATTTT. This translates into CASSGPWWGGATDTQYF. V usage is TRBV7-2 and J usage is TRBJ2-3, with a weak D call TRBD2 (6 bases). The CDR3 is 17 residues long. Germline lookup yields CDR1 SGHTA and CDR2 FQGNSA. V lost 5 bases and J 2 bases, leaving 20 bases between the germline ends.

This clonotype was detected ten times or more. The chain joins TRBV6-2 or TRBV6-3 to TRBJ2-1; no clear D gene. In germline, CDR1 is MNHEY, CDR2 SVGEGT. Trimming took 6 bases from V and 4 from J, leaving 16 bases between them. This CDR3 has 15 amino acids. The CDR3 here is CASSTDWASYNEQFF. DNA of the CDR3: TGTGCCAGCAGCACCGACTGGGCGTCGTACAATGAGCAGTTCTTC.

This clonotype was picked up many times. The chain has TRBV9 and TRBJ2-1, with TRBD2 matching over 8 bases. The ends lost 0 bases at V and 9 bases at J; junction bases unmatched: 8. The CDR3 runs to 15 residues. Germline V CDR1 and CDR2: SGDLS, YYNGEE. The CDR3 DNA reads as TGTGCCAGCAGCGTAGAATTCGGGAGGGCCGGTGAGCAGTTCTTC. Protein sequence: CASSVEFGRAGEQFF.

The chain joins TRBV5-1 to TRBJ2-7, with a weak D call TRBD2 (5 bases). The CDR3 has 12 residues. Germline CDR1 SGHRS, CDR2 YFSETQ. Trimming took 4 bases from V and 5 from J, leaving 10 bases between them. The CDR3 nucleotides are TGCGCCAGCAGCGTGTCTAGCCACGAGCAGTACTTC. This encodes CASSVSSHEQYF.

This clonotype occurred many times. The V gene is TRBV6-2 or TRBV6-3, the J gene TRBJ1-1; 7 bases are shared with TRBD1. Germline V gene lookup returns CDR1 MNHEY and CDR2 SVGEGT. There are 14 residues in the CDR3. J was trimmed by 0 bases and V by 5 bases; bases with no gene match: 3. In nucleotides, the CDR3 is TGTGCCAGCAGTCAGGACAGGATGAACACTGAAGCTTTCTTT. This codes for CASSQDRMNTEAFF.

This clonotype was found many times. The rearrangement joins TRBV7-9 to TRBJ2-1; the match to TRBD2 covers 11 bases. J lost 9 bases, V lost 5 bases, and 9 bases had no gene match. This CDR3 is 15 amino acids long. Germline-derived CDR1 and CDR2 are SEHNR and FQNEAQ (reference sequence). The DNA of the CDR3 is TGTGCCAGCAGCGGGGGGACTAGCGGTTCAAGTGAGCAGTTCTTC. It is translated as CASSGGTSGSSEQFF.

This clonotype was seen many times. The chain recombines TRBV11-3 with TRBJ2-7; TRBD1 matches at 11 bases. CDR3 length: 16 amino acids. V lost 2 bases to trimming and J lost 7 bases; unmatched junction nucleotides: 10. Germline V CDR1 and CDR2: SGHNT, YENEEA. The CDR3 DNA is TGTGCCAGCAGCTTATCGGGTGGACAGGGGGCGCGAGAGCAGTACTTC. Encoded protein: CASSLSGGQGAREQYF.

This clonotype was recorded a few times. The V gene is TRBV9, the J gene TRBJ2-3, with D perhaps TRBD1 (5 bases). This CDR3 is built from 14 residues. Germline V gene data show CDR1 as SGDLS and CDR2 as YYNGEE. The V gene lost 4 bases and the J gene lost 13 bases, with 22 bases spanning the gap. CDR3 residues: CASSPRGPQGGEYF. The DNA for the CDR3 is TGTGCCAGCAGCCCTAGAGGTCCTCAGGGTGGGGAGTATTTT.